The sequence of this T cell receptor beta chain was determined in a study of CD8 T cells in Susac syndrome. Roughly 0.5 to 1 ug RNA was reverse transcribed with random hexamers. Multiplex PCR with immunoSEQ amplified the TCR beta CDR3 across 54 Vbeta and 13 Jbeta. TCRdb independently ran MiXCR on the immunoSEQ multiplex PCR reads; one entry per CDR3 protein. The table lists some 260,000 distinct CDR3 sequences, 70% to 90% of them singletons. Study findings and constraints: Regarding the TCR sequencing and HLA analysis, the study admitted that a relatively small number of individuals were involved.

A few counts support this clonotype. Its antigen is not identified. The CDR3 has 15 residues. The T cells that were sequenced for TCR beta were CD8+ and CD4+ cells from blood. Negative isolation yielded CD8+ and CD4+ T cells; FACS enriched TEMRA cells. The sequenced sample was CD8+ T cells from PBMCs. This rearrangement joins TRBV21-1 to TRBJ1-4; the table's D call, TRBD1, has no DNA check behind it. TRBV21-1 is a documented pseudogene. The TCR was taken from a human donor with multiple sclerosis. The CDR3 reads CASSLRDRCSEKLFF. The CDR3 DNA is TGTGCCAGCAGCCTGAGGGACAGATGTAGTGAAAAACTGTTTTTT.